One sample yielded the 10 T cell receptor beta chains listed below, sequenced in a study of vaccination and CD4 T cells after COVID-19. Treatment given: roughly 11-day PBMC culture with coronavirus spike peptide pools or control peptides (ViraFEST assay). These receptors lack a known antigen. The Oncomine TCR Beta short-read assay sequenced DNA from cultured CD4+ T cells. TCRdb re-called the PCR reads through MiXCR, storing one row per CDR3 protein. The sample contains some 11,000 distinct CDR3 sequences, 55% to 70% of which appear only once. Sequences were derived from CD4+ T cells from blood, cultured in vitro, sampled before SARS-CoV-2 vaccination. The receptors derive from a human donor who had recovered from COVID-19.

The rearrangement uses TRBV12-3 or TRBV12-4 and TRBJ1-1; D unclear. The CDR3 has 13 residues. Trimming removed 7 bases at V and 0 bases at J, with 9 bases between. CDR3 in DNA: TGTGCCAGCATGGGCAGAGTGAACACTGAAGCTTTCTTT. Protein: CASMGRVNTEAFF.

As to this clonotype: One junction end disagrees with the germline gene, perhaps due to a read error. The chain is built from TRBV6-2 or TRBV6-3 and TRBJ1-2; maybe TRBD1 (5 bases). The length of the CDR3 is 14 residues. Looked up from germline, CDR1 is MNHEY and CDR2 is SVGEGT. This CDR3 is CASSYSLPGRPNDF. CDR3 coding DNA: TGTGCCAGCAGTTACTCGTTGCCAGGGCGGCCAAACGACTTC.

V gene TRBV6-2 or TRBV6-3 combines with J gene TRBJ1-5, with 7 bases matching TRBD1. CDR1 is MNHEY and CDR2 is SVGEGT in the germline V gene. V lost 6 bases and J lost 9; bases outside the gene matches: 2. CDR3 size: 11 residues. In DNA form, the CDR3 reads TGTGCCAGCAGCCAGGGGGGGCCCCAGCATTTT. Protein sequence: CASSQGGPQHF.

The chain joins TRBV20-1 to TRBJ1-2; D unclear. Between the trimmed V and J ends, which lost 1 base and 3 bases, there was a span of 9 bases. The CDR3 is 13 amino acids. CDR1 DFQATT and CDR2 SNEGSKA come from the germline V gene (reference sequence). The chain's CDR3 is CSARVNLHYGYTF. The CDR3 nucleotides read TGCAGTGCTAGAGTGAACCTCCACTATGGCTACACCTTC.

The V call is TRBV28, the J call TRBJ2-3, with D perhaps TRBD1 (7 bases). V gave up 6 bases and J gave up 4 bases, with 20 bases separating them. There are 16 residues in the CDR3. Germline CDR1 is MDHEN and CDR2 is SYDVKM. CDR3 DNA sequence: TGTGCCAGCAGCGTTATCGGAGGGGGCAACCCAGATACGCAGTATTTT. Its translation is CASSVIGGGNPDTQYF. The complete variable domain, with remaining parts taken from reference TRBV28 and TRBJ2-3, reads DVKVTQSSRYLVKRTGEKVFLECVQDMDHENMFWYRQDPGLGLRLIYFSYDVKMKEKGDIPEGYSVSREKKERFSLILESASTNQTSMYLCASSVIGGGNPDTQYFGPGTRLTVL.

The chain employs TRBV2 and TRBJ2-1, with D perhaps matching TRBD2 (6 bases). The DNA end is more similar to TRBJ2-7, so the J call may be wrong. The germline gives CDR1 SNHLY, CDR2 FYNNEI. CDR3 length equals 14 residues. The CDR3 region has the DNA TGTGCCAGTGCGGGACTCCAATCGTTCTACGAGCAGTACTTC. This encodes CASAGLQSFYEQYF.

The CDR3 protein is CASSYGGLVADTQYF. In DNA, the CDR3 is TGTGCCAGCAGTTACGGCGGGTTGGTAGCAGATACGCAGTATTTT. The chain recombines TRBV6-5 with TRBJ2-3, with D perhaps matching TRBD2 (5 bases). V lost 2 bases, J lost 4 bases, and 13 bases lay in between. From germline, CDR1 is MNHEY and CDR2 SVGAGI. CDR3 size: 15 residues.

V usage is TRBV2 and J usage is TRBJ1-2; D gene uncertain. Trimming removed 1 base from V and 8 bases from J, with 17 bases in between. The CDR3 sequence is 15 residues long. The V gene's germline CDR1 is SNHLY and CDR2 FYNNEI. CDR3 coding DNA: TGTGCCAGCAGTGAAGAGGGCCGGACCTCGGGAGGCTACACCTTC. Encoded protein: CASSEEGRTSGGYTF.

This clonotype showed up just a few times. The CDR3 protein is CATSRGTVEAFF. DNA for the CDR3: TGTGCCACCAGCAGAGGGACCGTTGAAGCTTTCTTT. The J gene is TRBJ1-1, the V gene TRBV15; D not resolved. The ends were cut back, 1 base at V and 7 bases at J, with 7 bases in the middle. Germline CDR1 LNHNV, CDR2 YYDKDF (reference sequence). This CDR3 contains 12 residues. The entire variable domain, with the rest obtained from reference TRBV15 and TRBJ1-1, is as follows: DAMVIQNPRYQVTQFGKPVTLSCSQTLNHNVMYWYQQKSSQAPKLLFHYYDKDFNNEADTPDNFQSRRPNTSFCFLDIRSPGLGDTAMYLCATSRGTVEAFFGQGTRLTVV.

This chain links TRBV19 with TRBJ2-6; D may be TRBD2 (5 bases). The V and J ends lost 7 bases and 2 bases respectively, with 18 bases between them. From germline, CDR1 is LNHDA and CDR2 SQIVND (reference sequence). The CDR3 is 17 residues long. In DNA form, the CDR3 reads TGTGCCAGTACCATGAGTGGGCGGGCAACTGGGGCCAACGTCCTGACTTTC. This translates into CASTMSGRATGANVLTF.